Listed here are 10 T cell receptor beta chains from one sample, sequenced in a study of cytomegalovirus exposure and HLA in healthy donors. Data came from immunoSEQ multiplex PCR; TCRdb stores just in-frame clones and leaves some out. The repertoire holds tens of thousands of clones, around 95% seen once, with over 6% in the top ten. Sequencing was done on a sample of PBMCs. These receptor sequences come from a woman between 18 and 30 years old in good health and CMV-seropositive.

The genes are TRBV28 and TRBJ1-1; D is perhaps TRBD1 (5 bases). CDR1 is MDHEN and CDR2 is SYDVKM in the germline V gene. V was shortened by 7 bases and J by 5 bases, with 11 bases between the two germline ends. This CDR3 has 12 amino acids. The DNA of the CDR3 is TGTGCCAGCAACACAGGTTCTACTGAAGCTTTCTTT. This sequence encodes CASNTGSTEAFF. The variable domain in full, with the rest retrieved from reference TRBV28 and TRBJ1-1, is DVKVTQSSRYLVKRTGEKVFLECVQDMDHENMFWYRQDPGLGLRLIYFSYDVKMKEKGDIPEGYSVSREKKERFSLILESASTNQTSMYLCASNTGSTEAFFGQGTRLTVV.

This clone was seen only once. The J gene is TRBJ1-2, the V gene TRBV7-8; D is ambiguous. The CDR3 spans 15 residues. CDR1 is SGHVS and CDR2 is FQNEAQ in the germline V gene. The V end lost 0 bases, the J end lost 2 bases, and 10 bases lay between the germline ends. This CDR3 reads CASSLAGSPNYGYTF. As DNA, the CDR3 is TGTGCCAGCAGCTTAGCGGGCAGCCCGAACTATGGCTACACCTTC.

The V gene is TRBV7-9, the J gene TRBJ2-6; D is ambiguous. V was pared by 4 bases and J by 2 bases, with 6 bases between. Germline V gives CDR1 SEHNR, CDR2 FQNEAQ (reference sequence). This CDR3 is 14 amino acids long. CDR3 nucleotides: TGTGCCAGCAGCTCTGCAGCTGGGGCCAACGTCCTGACTTTC. The encoded protein is CASSSAAGANVLTF. Full variable domain (missing parts from reference TRBV7-9 and TRBJ2-6): DTGVSQNPRHKITKRGQNVTFRCDPISEHNRLYWYRQTLGQGPEFLTYFQNEAQLEKSRLLSDRFSAERPKGSFSTLEIQRTEQGDSAMYLCASSSAAGANVLTFGAGSRLTVL.

This clone was recorded once. J is TRBJ2-7 and V is TRBV19, with D maybe TRBD2 (7 bases). The CDR3 covers 15 residues. Germline V lookup: CDR1 LNHDA, CDR2 SQIVND (reference sequence). Trimming removed 3 bases at V and 2 bases at J, with 14 bases between. The CDR3 reads CASSMEGGAPYEQYF. CDR3 DNA: TGTGCCAGTAGTATGGAAGGGGGGGCCCCCTACGAGCAGTACTTC.

V gene TRBV27 combines with J gene TRBJ1-2; D not resolved. Germline values: CDR1 MNHEY, CDR2 SMNVEV (reference sequence). This CDR3 contains 14 residues. V lost 2 bases to trimming and J lost 3 bases, with 10 bases between them. The CDR3 is CASSLTGSDYGYTF. The CDR3 DNA is TGTGCCAGCAGTTTAACCGGGTCGGACTATGGCTACACCTTC.

The V call is TRBV28, the J call TRBJ2-1; 8 bases are shared with TRBD2. CDR1 is MDHEN and CDR2 is SYDVKM in the germline V gene. J lost 2 bases, V lost 3 bases, and 3 bases had no gene match. The CDR3 sequence is 15 residues long. CDR3 coding DNA: TGTGCCAGCAGTTTCCGGGGGGGACCCTACAATGAGCAGTTCTTC. Its protein is CASSFRGGPYNEQFF.

The CDR3 DNA sequence: TGCGCCAGCAGCTCACAGACAGGGCGCTCCTACGAGCAGTACTTC. Protein sequence: CASSSQTGRSYEQYF. The chain joins TRBV5-1 to TRBJ2-7; 7 nucleotides align to TRBD1. The length of the CDR3 is 15 residues. The germline V gene encodes CDR1 SGHRS and CDR2 YFSETQ. The V segment lost 3 bases and the J segment 0 bases; nucleotides outside the gene matches: 6.

The chain couples TRBV7-9 to TRBJ2-3; D is possibly TRBD2 (6 bases). Germline lookup yields CDR1 SEHNR and CDR2 FQNEAQ (reference sequence). The ends were cut back, 1 base at V and 3 bases at J, with 14 bases in the middle. The CDR3 contains 16 residues. The CDR3 loop reads CASSLVEGLRTDTQYF. DNA for the CDR3: TGTGCCAGCAGCTTAGTGGAGGGGCTACGGACAGATACGCAGTATTTT.

This clone was counted between two and nine times. The chain has TRBV13 and TRBJ2-2; no reliable D call. The germline gives CDR1 PRHDT, CDR2 FYEKMQ (reference sequence). Deletions cut 4 bases from V and 7 bases from J, with 7 bases between. The CDR3 spans 12 residues. In DNA, the CDR3 is TGTGCCAGCAGCTCCTCTAGCGGGGAGCTGTTTTTT. It translates to CASSSSSGELFF.

V gene TRBV10-1 combines with J gene TRBJ1-1; D gene unclear. The CDR3 has 15 residues. V shed 3 bases and J shed 3 bases, with 14 bases lying between them. Germline V gene sequence: CDR1 WNHNN, CDR2 SYGVQD (reference sequence). In DNA form, the CDR3 reads TGCGCCAGCAGTGATTTAGCGGGGAAGGACACTGAAGCTTTCTTT. Its translation is CASSDLAGKDTEAFF.